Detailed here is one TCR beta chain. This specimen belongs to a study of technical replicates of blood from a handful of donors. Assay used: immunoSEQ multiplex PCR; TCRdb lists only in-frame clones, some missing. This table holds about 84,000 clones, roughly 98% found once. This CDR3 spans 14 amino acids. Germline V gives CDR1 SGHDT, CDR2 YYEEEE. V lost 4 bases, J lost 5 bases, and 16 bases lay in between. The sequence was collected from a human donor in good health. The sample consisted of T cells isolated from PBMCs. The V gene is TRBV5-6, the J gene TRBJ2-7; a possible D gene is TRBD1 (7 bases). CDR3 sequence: CASSPQGGVNEQYF. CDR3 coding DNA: TGTGCCAGCAGCCCCCAGGGGGGAGTCAACGAGCAGTACTTC.